Shown below are 8 T cell receptor beta chains from a single sample sequenced in a study of blood T cells in healthy people across ages. It was with a sample-barcoded 5' primer and a J-beta primer mix that a second PCR of about 6 to 12 cycles was run. TCRdb re-called the 5' RACE reads with MiXCR, one entry per CDR3 protein. The table has some 1.4 million distinct CDR3 sequences, 35% to 45% seen once. The sequenced sample consisted of blood. The receptors shown here come from a woman aged 18-29 years in good health.

The chain uses TRBV12-3 or TRBV12-4 and TRBJ2-1, with D unclear. Deletions cut 7 bases from V and 6 bases from J, with 13 bases between. This CDR3 is 13 amino acids long. The CDR3 sequence is CASMTDSSNEQFF. The CDR3 DNA follows: TGTGCCAGCATGACTGATAGCAGCAATGAGCAGTTCTTC.

The chain links TRBV3-1 to TRBJ2-7, with 7 positions matching TRBD2. The CDR3 has 15 amino acids. The trim removed 0 bases at V and 5 bases at J, leaving 7 bases unmatched. Germline V gives CDR1 LGHDT, CDR2 YNNKEL (reference sequence). CDR3 in amino acids: CASSQDASGAHEQYF. Here the CDR3 DNA reads TGTGCCAGCAGCCAAGATGCCAGCGGGGCCCACGAGCAGTACTTC.

The rearrangement links TRBV6-4 to TRBJ1-1; tentatively, D is TRBD1 (5 bases). Looked up from germline, CDR1 is MRHNA and CDR2 is SNTAGT. Trimming stripped 6 bases from V and 6 bases from J, with 14 bases between. This CDR3 is 13 amino acids long. CDR3: CASSPEGRAEAFF. In DNA, the CDR3 is TGTGCCAGCAGCCCTGAGGGGCGGGCTGAAGCTTTCTTT.

This chain uses TRBV7-9 with TRBJ1-1; D call uncertain. Germline V gene sequence: CDR1 SEHNR, CDR2 FQNEAQ (reference sequence). This CDR3 has 13 residues. V gave up 6 bases and J gave up 6 bases, with 14 bases separating them. The CDR3 nucleotides read TGTGCCAGCAGTTCCGCGGGGTGGGCTGAAGCTTTCTTT. It codes for CASSSAGWAEAFF.

V and J are TRBV6-1 and TRBJ2-1; D is perhaps TRBD1 or TRBD2 (5 bases each). In germline, CDR1 is MNHNS, CDR2 SASEGT. This CDR3 region has 15 residues. V was shortened by 5 bases and J by 0 bases, with 11 bases between the two germline ends. CDR3 DNA sequence: TGTGCCAGCAGTATGGGACGGTACTCCTACAATGAGCAGTTCTTC. Encoded protein: CASSMGRYSYNEQFF.

The rearrangement links TRBV29-1 to TRBJ2-1; TRBD1 aligns across 7 bases. The germline gives CDR1 SQVTM, CDR2 ANQGSEA. CDR3 length equals 15 residues. V dropped 7 bases and J dropped 7; count of bases not matched to a gene: 16. CDR3 sequence: CSGSQGPTDRNEQFF. The CDR3 DNA follows: TGCAGCGGATCACAGGGGCCTACCGATCGAAATGAGCAGTTCTTC.

This clonotype was seen a handful of times. The chain carries TRBV27 and TRBJ2-7; a possible D gene is TRBD2 (6 bases). CDR1 and CDR2 (germline): MNHEY, SMNVEV (reference sequence). CDR3 length: 15 amino acids. Trimming took 3 bases from V and 7 from J, leaving 19 bases between them. CDR3 bases: TGTGCCAGCAGTTTGGTAGCGGCCTCCTACAATGAGCAGTACTTC. Its translation: CASSLVAASYNEQYF.

This clonotype showed up many times. The V and J genes are TRBV10-3 and TRBJ2-3; 8 bases fit TRBD1. Germline V gives CDR1 ENHRY, CDR2 SYGVKD. This CDR3 comprises 15 residues. V was pared by 6 bases and J by 3 bases, with 8 bases of the junction left unmatched. This chain's CDR3 is CAISPGQAETDTQYF. Here the CDR3 DNA reads TGTGCCATCAGCCCGGGACAGGCGGAGACAGATACGCAGTATTTT.